These 23 T cell receptor beta chains originate from one sample sequenced in a study of T cells in Graves' hyperthyroidism and ophthalmopathy. It was RNA transcripts that yielded the amplified TCR beta CDR3 regions. The HTBI primer set was used in a first-round RT-PCR of the TCR CDR3. MiXCR was run by TCRdb on the multiplex PCR reads, yielding one entry per CDR3 protein. The data contain about 260,000 distinct CDR3 sequences, around 15% of them singletons. Material for sequencing was blood. The receptor source for this set is a woman between 18 and 29 years old with Graves' ophthalmopathy.

This clonotype was detected ten times or more. The chain employs TRBV9 and TRBJ2-1; the D gene is possibly TRBD1 (6 bases). The CDR3 sequence is 12 residues long. The germline V gene encodes CDR1 SGDLS and CDR2 YYNGEE. Trimming left V 3 bases short and J 10 bases short, with 11 bases between. DNA of the CDR3: TGTGCCAGCAGCGCCTCCGGACAGGAGCAGTTCTTC. Amino acid sequence: CASSASGQEQFF.

This clonotype was seen many times. The V call is TRBV6-1, the J call TRBJ2-7; TRBD2 is a possible D gene (5 bases). The ends were cut back, 6 bases at V and 3 bases at J, with 18 bases in the middle. This CDR3 spans 15 amino acids. Germline V lookup: CDR1 MNHNS, CDR2 SASEGT. The CDR3 DNA reads TGTGCCAGCAGCCCCGGAGGTGGACTTTTCTACGAGCAGTACTTC. This gives the protein CASSPGGGLFYEQYF.

This clonotype was recorded many times. The rearrangement uses TRBV28 and TRBJ2-3, with 14 bases aligning to TRBD2. V shed 7 bases, J shed 2 bases, and the junction held 14 bases outside the gene matches. This CDR3 contains 19 residues. Germline lookup yields CDR1 MDHEN and CDR2 SYDVKM. This chain's CDR3 is CASNPTVRTSGGSTDTQYF. As DNA, the CDR3 is TGTGCCAGCAACCCAACGGTGAGGACTAGCGGGGGGTCCACAGATACGCAGTATTTT.

There are many counts of this clonotype. The chain combines TRBV7-6 with TRBJ2-5; D call uncertain. Germline V gene lookup returns CDR1 SGHVS and CDR2 FNYEAQ. This CDR3 is 13 amino acids long. Trimming took 1 base from V and 2 from J, leaving 5 bases between them. Here the CDR3 reads CASSLVPQETQYF. The CDR3 region has the DNA TGTGCCAGCAGCTTAGTGCCACAAGAGACCCAGTACTTC.

The table lists this clonotype with many counts. This chain links TRBV4-1 with TRBJ2-1; no reliable D call. Germline assignment: CDR1 MGHRA and CDR2 YSYEKL. The CDR3 runs 18 residues. The V end lost 4 bases, the J end lost 4 bases, and 23 bases lay between the germline ends. The CDR3 region is CASSRVDVGIPIYNEQFF. Written as DNA, the CDR3 is TGCGCCAGCAGCCGAGTGGACGTTGGGATCCCAATTTACAATGAGCAGTTCTTC.

This clonotype came up many times. The chain recombines TRBV6-1 with TRBJ1-5; TRBD1 matches at 11 bases. The CDR3 extends over 17 amino acids. The J segment lost 7 bases and the V segment lost 5 bases, leaving 13 bases of the junction unmatched. CDR1 and CDR2 (germline): MNHNS, SASEGT. DNA of the CDR3: TGTGCCAGCAGTTACCCCACACCGGACAGGGGGCACCAGCCCCAGCATTTT. Translating it yields CASSYPTPDRGHQPQHF.

The chain joins TRBV28 to TRBJ1-1, with unresolved D. The V gene lost 7 bases and the J gene lost 1 base, with 13 bases spanning the gap. This CDR3 region has 14 residues. Looked up from germline, CDR1 is MDHEN and CDR2 is SYDVKM. The CDR3: CASNPTVRNTEAFF. The CDR3 region has the DNA TGTGCCAGCAACCCAACGGTGAGGAACACTGAAGCTTTCTTT.

This clonotype was seen ten or more times. The gene calls are TRBV5-1 and TRBJ2-1; 12 bases line up with TRBD2. CDR3 length: 17 residues. Trimming cost V 5 bases and J 1 base; bases outside gene matches: 7. Germline V gene sequence: CDR1 SGHRS, CDR2 YFSETQ. CDR3 residues: CASRGLAGQGSYNEQFF. CDR3 DNA: TGCGCCAGCAGAGGACTAGCGGGGCAGGGGTCCTACAATGAGCAGTTCTTC.

This clonotype was observed at least ten times. In DNA, the CDR3 is TGTGCCAGCAGCGCACAGGGGAACACTGAAGCTTTCTTT. Translated: CASSAQGNTEAFF. J is TRBJ1-1 and V is TRBV7-3; D is possibly TRBD1 (6 bases). Germline CDR1 is SGHTA and CDR2 is FQGTGA. V gave up 5 bases and J gave up 1 base, with 8 bases separating them. The CDR3 is made up of 13 amino acids.

This clonotype was detected many times. This chain links TRBV7-2 with TRBJ1-1; TRBD1 might be the D (5 bases). The V gene's germline CDR1 is SGHTA and CDR2 FQGNSA. The V end lost 8 bases, the J end lost 6 bases, and 13 bases lay between the germline ends. The CDR3 length is 12 residues. CDR3 protein: CASLSSGAEAFF. In nucleotides, the CDR3 is TGTGCCAGCCTCTCCTCGGGGGCTGAAGCTTTCTTT.

The gene calls are TRBV6-5 and TRBJ1-1; 10 bases agree with TRBD1. Germline trimming cut 4 bases from V and 5 bases from J; bases unmatched to any gene: 7. The CDR3 length is 15 residues. The germline V gene has CDR1 MNHEY and CDR2 SVGAGI. CDR3 in DNA: TGTGCCAGCAGTTGGACAGGGGGTAGCGGGACTGAAGCTTTCTTT. It is translated as CASSWTGGSGTEAFF.

In this sample, this clonotype turned up many times. V usage is TRBV12-3 or TRBV12-4 and J usage is TRBJ2-3; a weak D match, TRBD1 (6 bases). The V end lost 3 bases, the J end lost 0 bases, and 16 bases lay between the germline ends. This CDR3 contains 17 residues. CDR3 nucleotides: TGTGCCAGCAGTTTGACAGGACCCACAACTAGCACAGATACGCAGTATTTT. It codes for CASSLTGPTTSTDTQYF.

This clonotype has a count of ten or more. This chain uses TRBV6-2 or TRBV6-3 with TRBJ2-5, with TRBD1 identical over 9 bases. Germline-derived CDR1 and CDR2 are MNHEY and SVGEGT. The ends lost 5 bases at V and 4 bases at J; junction bases unmatched: 8. The length of the CDR3 is 15 residues. The CDR3 DNA reads TGTGCCAGCAGTCAAGGACAGGGGAAAGGAGAGACCCAGTACTTC. Translating gives CASSQGQGKGETQYF.

This clonotype was picked up a small number of times. The chain couples TRBV5-1 to TRBJ1-2, with D hard to call. The V and J ends lost 2 bases and 2 bases respectively, with 10 bases between them. The CDR3 sequence is 14 residues long. Germline V CDR1 and CDR2: SGHRS, YFSETQ. CDR3 coding DNA: TGCGCCAGCAGCTTCGGGGTAGGGAACTATGGCTACACCTTC. Translating it yields CASSFGVGNYGYTF.

At least ten counts were recorded for this clonotype. The V gene is TRBV7-8, the J gene TRBJ2-3; 7 positions match TRBD2. The V gene end was trimmed by 7 bases and the J gene end by 5 bases; junction bases not matched to a gene: 18. Germline V gene lookup returns CDR1 SGHVS and CDR2 FQNEAQ. The CDR3 totals 17 residues. The CDR3 nucleotides are TGTGCCAGCACCGCCCTGGGGGGGGGGACTGGAAGAGATACGCAGTATTTT. Its translation: CASTALGGGTGRDTQYF.

With regard to this clonotype: This may stem from a read error, because a much larger clone lies one nucleotide away. The chain is built from TRBV19 and TRBJ2-1, with D possibly being TRBD2 (5 bases). This CDR3 is 15 amino acids long. Per germline, CDR1 LNHDA and CDR2 SQIVND (reference sequence). Trimming stripped 3 bases from V and 8 bases from J, with 17 bases between. CDR3 DNA sequence: TGTGCCAGTAGTATCAAGGCGGGTTTTAGCGATGAGCAGTTCTTC. Translated: CASSIKAGFSDEQFF. Variable domain in full (rest from reference TRBV19 and TRBJ2-1): DGGITQSPKYLFRKEGQNVTLSCEQNLNHDAMYWYRQDPGQGLRLIYYSQIVNDFQKGDIAEGYSVSREKKESFPLTVTSAQKNPTAFYLCASSIKAGFSDEQFFGPGTRLTVL.

This clonotype occurred many times. J is TRBJ2-4 and V is TRBV20-1, with D possibly matching TRBD1 (6 bases). CDR3 length: 12 residues. Germline V gene data show CDR1 as DFQATT and CDR2 as SNEGSKA (reference sequence). The germline V and J ends were trimmed by 5 bases and 6 bases, with 11 bases remaining between them. The CDR3 nucleotides are TGCAGTGCTGGAGGACAGAGAAACATTCAGTACTTC. Its protein product is CSAGGQRNIQYF.

The sample holds a few counts of this clonotype. CDR3 sequence: CASSVGRAEVTYEQYF. The CDR3 nucleotides are TGTGCCAGTAGTGTGGGTAGGGCGGAGGTAACCTACGAGCAGTACTTC. This chain connects TRBV19 to TRBJ2-7; perhaps TRBD2 as D (5 bases). The V end lost 5 bases, the J end lost 2 bases, and 19 bases lay between the germline ends. In germline, CDR1 is LNHDA, CDR2 SQIVND (reference sequence). The CDR3 covers 16 residues.

This clonotype was observed at least ten times. The CDR3 nucleotides are TGCAGTGCCGGTAGACTAGCGGGAGGTCCACTCTACAATGAGCAGTTCTTC. As protein: CSAGRLAGGPLYNEQFF. The chain links TRBV20-1 to TRBJ2-1; 13 bases line up with TRBD2. Germline trimming cut 6 bases from V and 3 bases from J; bases unmatched to any gene: 11. The CDR3 spans 17 residues. Germline values: CDR1 DFQATT, CDR2 SNEGSKA (reference sequence).

This clonotype was counted ten times or more. The genes are TRBV7-9 and TRBJ2-2; no reliable D call. The CDR3 loop spans 13 amino acids. Germline loops: CDR1 SEHNR, CDR2 FQNEAQ (reference sequence). Trimming left V 2 bases short and J 4 bases short, with 5 bases between. The chain's CDR3 is CASSLQATGELFF. The CDR3 DNA sequence: TGTGCCAGCAGCTTACAGGCCACCGGGGAGCTGTTTTTT.

CDR3 sequence: CAISDIGRLAGFLGYNEQFF. CDR3 nucleotides: TGTGCCATCAGTGATATCGGGAGGCTAGCGGGCTTTTTGGGTTACAATGAGCAGTTCTTC. This chain links TRBV10-3 with TRBJ2-1, with 8 bases identical to TRBD2. The CDR3 contains 20 residues. V trimming: 3 bases; J trimming: 4 bases; junction bases outside the gene matches: 20. Looked up from germline, CDR1 is ENHRY and CDR2 is SYGVKD.

In this sample, this clonotype turned up many times. The chain employs TRBV6-1 and TRBJ2-7; D unresolved. The V end lost 10 bases, the J end lost 0 bases, and 16 bases lay between the germline ends. The CDR3 loop spans 14 amino acids. From germline, CDR1 is MNHNS and CDR2 SASEGT. This CDR3 is CATQSYGYSYEQYF. The CDR3 DNA follows: TGTGCCACGCAAAGTTACGGTTACTCCTACGAGCAGTACTTC.

CDR3 nucleotides: TGTGCCAGCAGTAATACTACAGGGCCAGATACGCAGTATTTT. Protein sequence: CASSNTTGPDTQYF. The gene calls are TRBV13 and TRBJ2-3; possible D gene TRBD1, 6 bases. The V end lost 6 bases, the J end lost 4 bases, and 14 bases lay between the germline ends. This CDR3 has 14 residues. Per the germline V gene, CDR1 is PRHDT and CDR2 is FYEKMQ (reference sequence).